The 27 T cell receptor beta chains listed next were all sequenced from one sample in a study of beta chain features in type 1 diabetes. Study-wide results and limits: For Type 1 diabetes patients, all four CD4+ subsets carried TCRB CDR3s that were moderately but significantly shorter.

Their cognate antigens are unknown. Expressed TCRB transcripts were sequenced, since all the RNA that had been isolated was reverse transcribed. Only in-frame clones appear in the TCRdb table, and some are missing; sequencing was by immunoSEQ multiplex PCR. Seen here are hundreds of thousands of clones, around an eighth observed once, and the top ten hold less than 0.025%. The sample was naive CD4+ T cells from blood. The source of these receptors is a man younger than 30 with type 1 diabetes.

This clone was counted only a few times. The V call is TRBV30, the J call TRBJ1-1; D is unclear. The ends were cut back, 0 bases at V and 5 bases at J, with 10 bases in the middle. CDR3 length equals 13 residues. CDR1 is GTSNPN and CDR2 is SVGIG in the germline V gene (reference sequence). CDR3 sequence: CAWSVVMRTEAFF. The CDR3 DNA reads TGTGCCTGGAGTGTAGTAATGAGGACTGAAGCTTTCTTT.

This rearrangement joins TRBV11-2 to TRBJ2-5; D tentatively reads TRBD1 or TRBD2 (5 bases each). Germline CDR1 is SGHAT and CDR2 is FQNNGV. The CDR3 has 14 residues. Trimming took off 1 base at V and 5 bases at J, with 11 bases between the two ends. The CDR3 spells CASSLAVGTETQYF. CDR3 bases: TGTGCCAGCAGCTTAGCCGTGGGGACGGAGACCCAGTACTTC.

This clone was detected a few times. This rearrangement joins TRBV6-6 to TRBJ2-1; 11 positions agree with TRBD2. Germline CDR1 MNHNY, CDR2 SVGAGI (reference sequence). V shed 6 bases, J shed 0 bases, and the junction held 4 bases outside the gene matches. This CDR3 is 16 amino acids long. The DNA of the CDR3 is TGTGCCAGCAGCCGACTAGCGGGGAGCTCCTACAATGAGCAGTTCTTC. Its translation is CASSRLAGSSYNEQFF.

In its sample, this clone was seen a few times. The genes are TRBV4-2 and TRBJ2-6; 8 nucleotides agree with TRBD1. Losses at the gene ends were 0 bases for V and 0 bases for J; bases not matched to a gene: 7. The germline V gene encodes CDR1 LGHNA and CDR2 YNFKEQ. The CDR3 has 19 amino acids. The CDR3 loop is CASSQDWQGAHSGANVLTF. The DNA for the CDR3 is TGTGCCAGCAGCCAAGATTGGCAGGGGGCTCACTCTGGGGCCAACGTCCTGACTTTC.

This clone has a handful of counts. This rearrangement joins TRBV28 to TRBJ1-5; unclear D gene. Germline loops: CDR1 MDHEN, CDR2 SYDVKM. The V gene lost 3 bases and the J gene lost 11 bases, with 8 bases spanning the gap. This CDR3 has 11 amino acids. CDR3 coding DNA: TGTGCCAGCAGTTTCACCAGGACCCAGCATTTT. This codes for CASSFTRTQHF.

This chain connects TRBV28 to TRBJ1-6; D possibly corresponds to TRBD1 (5 bases). Trimming stripped 2 bases from V and 7 bases from J, with 9 bases between. This CDR3 is 14 amino acids long. The germline CDR1 and CDR2 sequences are MDHEN and SYDVKM. CDR3 in amino acids: CASSLRDGNSPLHF. CDR3 bases: TGTGCCAGCAGTTTAAGGGACGGGAATTCACCCCTCCACTTT.

The chain employs TRBV9 and TRBJ1-2; possibly TRBD1 for D (5 bases). CDR1 is SGDLS and CDR2 is YYNGEE in the germline V gene. The CDR3 runs to 18 residues. V dropped 0 bases and J dropped 2 bases, with 20 bases sitting between them. CDR3 protein: CASSVGRSWQGRNYGYTF. The CDR3 DNA is TGTGCCAGCAGCGTAGGACGGTCCTGGCAGGGACGGAACTATGGCTACACCTTC.

This clone was recorded a few times. V gene TRBV7-9 combines with J gene TRBJ1-5; maybe TRBD1 (5 bases). Deletions cut 5 bases from V and 5 bases from J, with 7 bases between. CDR3 length equals 12 residues. CDR1 is SEHNR, CDR2 FQNEAQ, per germline (reference sequence). The CDR3 sequence: CASSLQDQPQHF. The CDR3 bases are TGTGCCAGCAGCCTACAGGATCAGCCCCAGCATTTT.

In its sample, this clone was seen a few times. The CDR3 is CASKQGWESTEAFF. In DNA, the CDR3 is TGTGCCAGCAAACAGGGGTGGGAGAGCACTGAAGCTTTCTTT. The chain uses TRBV6-6 and TRBJ1-1, with TRBD1 matching over 7 bases. J gave up 4 bases and V 7 bases, and 9 bases lay outside the gene matches. Germline CDR1 is MNHNY and CDR2 is SVGAGI (reference sequence). The CDR3 runs 14 residues.

J is TRBJ2-1 and V is TRBV10-1; D ambiguous. This CDR3 has 13 amino acids. V was clipped by 0 bases and J by 8 bases, with 8 bases between them. Germline V gene lookup returns CDR1 WNHNN and CDR2 SYGVQD (reference sequence). Here the CDR3 DNA reads TGCGCCAGCAGTGAGTCGAGCAGCGATGAGCAGTTCTTC. Protein sequence: CASSESSSDEQFF.

Only a few counts were recorded for this clone. The chain joins TRBV15 to TRBJ2-4; D perhaps matches TRBD2 (6 bases). Germline CDR1 LNHNV, CDR2 YYDKDF (reference sequence). This CDR3 contains 14 residues. V was shortened by 5 bases and J by 0 bases, with 8 bases between the two germline ends. CDR3 loop: CATSGEVAKNIQYF. DNA of the CDR3: TGTGCCACCAGCGGGGAGGTAGCCAAAAACATTCAGTACTTC.

This chain links TRBV7-2 with TRBJ2-2, with D unclear. The CDR3 has 16 amino acids. V lost 3 bases and J 4 bases, leaving 15 bases between the germline ends. Germline CDR1 SGHTA, CDR2 FQGNSA. CDR3 DNA: TGTGCCAGCAGCTTTGGACCCTTAGAACTCACCGGGGAGCTGTTTTTT. Amino acid sequence: CASSFGPLELTGELFF.

The V gene is TRBV6-1, the J gene TRBJ2-7, with D maybe TRBD2 (5 bases). Per germline, CDR1 MNHNS and CDR2 SASEGT. Trimming removed 6 bases from V and 7 bases from J, with 16 bases in between. The length of the CDR3 is 13 residues. The CDR3 DNA is TGTGCCAGCAGGGACTCCCCGTTGGAAGAGCAGTACTTC. It yields the protein CASRDSPLEEQYF.

CDR3 nucleotide sequence: TGTGCCACCAGACAGGAGCAGTACTTC. It encodes CATRQEQYF. V and J are TRBV15 and TRBJ2-7, with D unclear. The V end lost 6 bases, the J end lost 7 bases, and 4 bases lay between the germline ends. This CDR3 is 9 amino acids long. Germline CDR1 LNHNV, CDR2 YYDKDF (reference sequence).

This clone turned up a few times. This chain links TRBV10-3 with TRBJ1-5; 10 bases fit TRBD1. With 6 bases clipped from V and 3 bases from J, the junction kept 5 bases outside the gene matches. CDR1 and CDR2 from the germline V gene are ENHRY and SYGVKD. The CDR3 contains 15 residues. In nucleotides, the CDR3 is TGTGCCATCAGCTGGGGGACAGGGGACAATCAGCCCCAGCATTTT. This gives the protein CAISWGTGDNQPQHF.

J is TRBJ2-4 and V is TRBV7-2, with a weak D call TRBD1 (6 bases). This CDR3 comprises 13 residues. V was shortened by 4 bases and J by 5 bases, with 9 bases between the two germline ends. The germline V gene encodes CDR1 SGHTA and CDR2 FQGNSA. The DNA for the CDR3 is TGTGCCAGCAGCTCCTGGACAGAAAACATTCAGTACTTC. This codes for CASSSWTENIQYF.

The J gene is TRBJ2-1, the V gene TRBV5-1, with 8 bases that match TRBD1. The CDR3 sequence is 15 residues long. The junction had 5 bases not matched to a gene; V was cut back by 4 bases and J by 2 bases. Per the germline V gene, CDR1 is SGHRS and CDR2 is YFSETQ. The CDR3 spells CASSGQGLPYNEQFF. CDR3 DNA: TGCGCCAGCAGCGGACAGGGCCTCCCCTACAATGAGCAGTTCTTC. Complete variable domain (other parts from reference TRBV5-1 and TRBJ2-1): KAGVTQTPRYLIKTRGQQVTLSCSPISGHRSVSWYQQTPGQGLQFLFEYFSETQRNKGNFPGRFSGRQFSNSRSEMNVSTLELGDSALYLCASSGQGLPYNEQFFGPGTRLTVL.

The rearrangement links TRBV5-1 to TRBJ2-3; D is uncertain. The CDR3 has 14 residues. Germline values: CDR1 SGHRS, CDR2 YFSETQ. V was trimmed by 4 bases and J by 3 bases, leaving 12 bases between them. CDR3 DNA sequence: TGCGCCAGCAGCACCGGCGGAGCAACAGATACGCAGTATTTT. Its translation is CASSTGGATDTQYF.

The V call is TRBV6-6, the J call TRBJ2-4; TRBD1 might be the D (6 bases). The ends were cut back, 6 bases at V and 0 bases at J, with 12 bases in the middle. The CDR3 has 15 residues. CDR1 and CDR2 from the germline V gene are MNHNY and SVGAGI (reference sequence). The CDR3: CASRRQVVAKNIQYF. Here the CDR3 DNA reads TGTGCCAGCAGAAGACAGGTCGTAGCCAAAAACATTCAGTACTTC.

This chain uses TRBV5-1 with TRBJ2-2; the D call may be TRBD1 or TRBD2 (5 bases each). The CDR3 length is 14 residues. Germline values: CDR1 SGHRS, CDR2 YFSETQ. Trimming removed 4 bases at V and 0 bases at J, with 7 bases between. CDR3 protein: CASSLGANTGELFF. DNA of the CDR3: TGCGCCAGCAGCCTGGGGGCGAACACCGGGGAGCTGTTTTTT. The whole variable domain, remainder taken from reference TRBV5-1 and TRBJ2-2, is KAGVTQTPRYLIKTRGQQVTLSCSPISGHRSVSWYQQTPGQGLQFLFEYFSETQRNKGNFPGRFSGRQFSNSRSEMNVSTLELGDSALYLCASSLGANTGELFFGEGSRLTVL.

The CDR3 reads CASSLGRPWNEQYF. The CDR3 bases are TGTGCCAGCAGTTTGGGGCGGCCTTGGAACGAGCAGTACTTC. J is TRBJ2-7 and V is TRBV27; D might be TRBD1 (5 bases). Trimming removed 3 bases at V and 5 bases at J, with 14 bases between. The CDR3 contains 14 residues. Germline V lookup: CDR1 MNHEY, CDR2 SMNVEV (reference sequence).

This clone turned up a few times. V usage is TRBV7-6 and J usage is TRBJ2-3; D is undetermined. Germline V gene lookup returns CDR1 SGHVS and CDR2 FNYEAQ. CDR3 length equals 12 residues. V lost 5 bases and J lost 2, with 5 bases in between. This chain's CDR3 is CASSPDTDTQYF. In nucleotides, the CDR3 is TGTGCCAGCAGCCCAGACACAGATACGCAGTATTTT. The full variable domain, with the rest looked up from reference TRBV7-6 and TRBJ2-3, is GAGVSQSPRYKVTKRGQDVALRCDPISGHVSLYWYRQALGQGPEFLTYFNYEAQQDKSGLPNDRFSAERPEGSISTLTIQRTEQRDSAMYRCASSPDTDTQYFGPGTRLTVL.

Comment on this clone: The same CDR3 can be traced to other DNA sequences in this sample. The CDR3: CSAGTDTQYF. The CDR3 nucleotides are TGCAGTGCCGGCACAGATACGCAGTATTTT. The chain has TRBV20-1 and TRBJ2-3; no reliable D call. Trimming took off 6 bases at V and 1 base at J, with 2 bases between the two ends. There are 10 residues in the CDR3. The germline CDR1 and CDR2 sequences are DFQATT and SNEGSKA (reference sequence).

This chain links TRBV4-1 with TRBJ2-3; the match to TRBD1 covers 9 bases. J lost 6 bases, V lost 2 bases, and 9 bases had no gene match. This CDR3 has 16 amino acids. CDR1 and CDR2 (germline): MGHRA, YSYEKL. The CDR3 nucleotides read TGCGCCAGCAGCCAACTTACTACAGGGGGCTCGGATACGCAGTATTTT. Its protein product is CASSQLTTGGSDTQYF.

This clone turned up a few times. The V gene is TRBV30, the J gene TRBJ1-6; D gene unclear. Trimming stripped 4 bases from V and 13 bases from J, with 11 bases between. The germline CDR1 and CDR2 sequences are GTSNPN and SVGIG (reference sequence). The CDR3 contains 11 residues. CDR3 in DNA: TGTGCCTGGACCCATGGACGGCCCCTCCACTTT. Encoded protein: CAWTHGRPLHF.

In DNA form, the CDR3 reads TGTGCCATCAGTGGCGGCGGGGGAACCCAAGAGACCCAGTACTTC. This gives the protein CAISGGGGTQETQYF. The chain combines TRBV10-3 with TRBJ2-5; 7 bases match TRBD2. Per the germline V gene, CDR1 is ENHRY and CDR2 is SYGVKD. V shed 4 bases and J 1 base; nucleotides not matched to a gene: 6. The CDR3 length is 15 residues.

The rearrangement uses TRBV5-6 and TRBJ1-3, with D perhaps matching TRBD1 (5 bases). Trimming left V 3 bases short and J 0 bases short, with 10 bases between. The CDR3 runs to 15 residues. Germline CDR1 is SGHDT and CDR2 is YYEEEE. The CDR3 sequence: CASSYGGASGNTIYF. In nucleotides, the CDR3 is TGTGCCAGCAGCTACGGGGGAGCCTCTGGAAACACCATATATTTT.